The 10 T cell receptor beta chains in this list originate from one sample, sequenced in a study of shared clonotypes between healthy human individuals. TCRdb keeps only in-frame clones here, not all; method: immunoSEQ multiplex PCR. This table has about 1.5 million clones, approximately 98% appearing once. Sequencing used naive CD4+ T cells sorted from blood. Subset: CD45RA+ positively selected. These receptors originate from a man in his thirties or forties in good health.

This rearrangement joins TRBV29-1 to TRBJ2-1; D uncertain. CDR1 and CDR2 (germline): SQVTM, ANQGSEA. The V end lost 5 bases, the J end lost 5 bases, and 10 bases lay between the germline ends. The CDR3 runs 12 residues. CDR3 residues: CSVRNWDNEQFF. DNA for the CDR3: TGCAGCGTTCGGAACTGGGACAATGAGCAGTTCTTC.

A remark on this clone: The same CDR3 is also encoded by other DNA sequences in this sample. The chain joins TRBV11-2 to TRBJ2-5; D is unresolved. Per germline, CDR1 SGHAT and CDR2 FQNNGV. The V gene lost 2 bases and the J gene lost 4 bases, with 2 bases spanning the gap. This CDR3 contains 11 residues. CDR3 nucleotides: TGTGCCAGCAGCTTACGAGAGACCCAGTACTTC. Translation gives CASSLRETQYF.

V gene TRBV9 combines with J gene TRBJ2-7; 8 bases are shared with TRBD2. V was clipped by 7 bases and J by 4 bases; unmatched bases: 4. Germline loops: CDR1 SGDLS, CDR2 YYNGEE. The CDR3 is 12 amino acids. CDR3 loop: CASGGGLYEQYF. The CDR3 DNA is TGTGCCAGCGGCGGGGGGTTGTACGAGCAGTACTTC.

The J gene is TRBJ1-4, the V gene TRBV28; D gene unclear. Germline V gives CDR1 MDHEN, CDR2 SYDVKM. V was shortened by 7 bases and J by 6 bases, with 15 bases between the two germline ends. CDR3 size: 14 residues. The CDR3 region has the DNA TGTGCCAGCACCAAATTGGGCTTTGATGAAAAACTGTTTTTT. It codes for CASTKLGFDEKLFF.

This chain joins TRBV4-1 and TRBJ2-7; 7 nucleotides match TRBD2. CDR1 and CDR2 from the germline V gene are MGHRA and YSYEKL. The CDR3 runs 14 residues. V was pared by 8 bases and J by 4 bases, with 11 bases of the junction left unmatched. The CDR3 loop is CASLSREEYYEQYF. The CDR3 bases are TGCGCCAGCCTCTCCCGGGAGGAATATTACGAGCAGTACTTC.

V gene TRBV2 combines with J gene TRBJ2-3, with TRBD2 matching 9 bases. Germline CDR1 SNHLY, CDR2 FYNNEI. The length of the CDR3 is 14 residues. V was pared by 4 bases and J by 6 bases, with 5 bases of the junction left unmatched. This CDR3 reads CASSVNSGRDTQYF. CDR3 coding DNA: TGTGCCAGCAGTGTTAACAGCGGGAGGGATACGCAGTATTTT.

The chain couples TRBV7-2 to TRBJ2-7; 10 positions match TRBD1. Germline V gene lookup returns CDR1 SGHTA and CDR2 FQGNSA. V lost 4 bases, J lost 3 bases, and 3 bases stayed unmatched. This CDR3 has 14 residues. The CDR3 DNA follows: TGTGCCAGCAGCTGGGACAGGGGTATCTACGAGCAGTACTTC. It codes for CASSWDRGIYEQYF.

V gene TRBV27 combines with J gene TRBJ2-1; D unclear. The CDR3 has 13 residues. V lost 10 bases to trimming and J lost 8 bases, with 18 bases between them. CDR1 MNHEY and CDR2 SMNVEV come from the germline V gene (reference sequence). Here the CDR3 reads CATRPGRYDEQFF. CDR3 bases: TGTGCCACCCGACCTGGTCGGTACGATGAGCAGTTCTTC.

This rearrangement joins TRBV18 to TRBJ2-2; 7 bases agree with TRBD1. Germline-derived CDR1 and CDR2 are KGHSH and LQKENI. Unmatched junction bases numbered 3, after V lost 2 bases and J lost 0 bases. The length of the CDR3 is 16 residues. As DNA, the CDR3 is TGTGCCAGCTCACCATGGGACAGTACGAACACCGGGGAGCTGTTTTTT. It translates to CASSPWDSTNTGELFF.

To note about this clone: The junction departs from germline at one end; a sequencing error may be responsible. The chain has TRBV4-2 and TRBJ1-4, with D hard to call. The CDR3 totals 13 residues. The germline V gene encodes CDR1 LGHNA and CDR2 YNFKEQ. The CDR3 sequence is CASSEDNNEKLFF. The CDR3 region has the DNA TGTGCCAGCAGCGAAGATAACAATGAAAAACTGTTTTTT.